The sequence of this T cell receptor (beta chain) was determined in a study of blood T cell repertoires in COVID-19 (dated by TCRdb to 2019 to 2021). With regard to the full study: Samples from collaborators originated in the United States, Italy and Spain and spanned both the acute and convalescent phases of COVID-19. The material from the prospective study consisted of cDNA or gDNA derived from T cells, B-cell-depleted T cells, or PBMCs. Deeply sampled blood TCRbeta repertoires from subjects exposed to, actively infected with, or recovered from COVID-19 were included in the dataset. The repertoires were released in a freely available public database meant as a resource for research on the immune response to SARS-CoV-2. The samples were drawn from the first 160 participants of the ongoing ImmuneRACE study and from 1,200 or so subjects provided by 6 global collaborators. Nearly every sample came with metadata listing a de-identified subject ID, COVID-19 status, age in years and sex. Where HLA class I and class II types were available, the types were taken from metadata supplied by the sample provider, not from assay-based typing.

Cut back by 0 bases and 0 bases, the V and J ends lie 17 bases apart. The germline V gene (reference sequence) gives CDR1 as WNHNN and CDR2 as SYGVQD. The CDR3 has 18 amino acids, counting the end cysteine and phenylalanine. The retained sequence is limited to the CDR3, 54 bases, with the frame set at the first base. Overall results and qualifications from the work: How much clinical and demographic metadata was included differed by source and by participant, and the metadata was provided uncurated.

About this clone itself: What antigen it recognizes has not been identified. The input lacks base qualities; no much larger clone sits a single base away.

The immunoSEQ Assay, a bias-controlled multiplex PCR, was used to amplify TCRbeta CDR3 regions from genomic DNA. Turning to the authors' computational methods: Nucleated cell counts per sample were estimated from amplification of reference gene primers within the assay. Sequence reads were collapsed and filtered to measure the absolute abundance of every unique TCRbeta CDR3 rearrangement. Productive Simpson clonality was computed per sample as the square root of Simpson's diversity index over productive rearrangements. The clones in this table, taken by TCRdb from immuneACCESS, are in-frame only. Not every clone is retained; where verified, under half of the shortfall comes from an unresolved V gene, and the cause of the rest is unknown. D and trimming come from the DNA, and the V and J calls and clone size come from that table. The sample contains about 330,000 clones, approximately 85% of them found a single time. In total, the top ten clones hold more than 6% of the sample.

Whole blood was collected in K2EDTA tubes by collaborating institutions according to the institutions' own protocols. For TCRbeta analysis, collaborators shipped samples as frozen whole blood, isolated PBMCs, or DNA extracted from either of those sample types. Sequenced sample: peripheral blood. The receptor was isolated from a human donor in a cohort sampled during active COVID-19. Recombination connected TRBV10-1 to TRBJ1-2; TRBD1 is possibly the D segment (5 matching bases). The nucleotide sequence is given as TGCGCCAGCAGTGAGTCTAGGACAAGAACTGGAGCTAACTATGGCTACACCTTC. It is translated as CASSESRTRTGANYGYTF.